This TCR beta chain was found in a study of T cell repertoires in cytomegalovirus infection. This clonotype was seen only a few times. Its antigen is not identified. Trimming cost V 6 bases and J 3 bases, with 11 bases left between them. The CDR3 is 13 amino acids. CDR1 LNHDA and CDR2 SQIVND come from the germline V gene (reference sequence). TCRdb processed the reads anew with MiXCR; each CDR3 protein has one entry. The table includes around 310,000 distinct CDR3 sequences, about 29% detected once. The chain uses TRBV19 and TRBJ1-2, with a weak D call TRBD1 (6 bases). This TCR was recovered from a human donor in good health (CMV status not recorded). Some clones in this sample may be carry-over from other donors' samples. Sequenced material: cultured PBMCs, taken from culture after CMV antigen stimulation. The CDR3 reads CASSRQADYGYTF. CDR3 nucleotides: TGTGCCAGTAGCCGACAGGCGGACTATGGCTACACCTTC.